This entry describes one TCR beta chain. The target antigen is unknown. These data come from a study of naive and memory T cell subsets. Whole-study findings and limits: Especially in CD8 cells, naive repertoires contained a few larger clonotypes, possibly CD45RA-re-expressing memory cells. RNA-based TCR counts may shift with T cell activation and differentiation.

The beta constant-region primer was an equimolar mix of two oligonucleotides covering TRBC1 and TRBC2. Ligated cDNA was amplified by four rounds of PCR with nested alpha and beta constant-region primers and SP2. Ligation attached a single-stranded oligonucleotide with a 12-nucleotide UMI and the SP2 primer to the cDNA 3' end. In TCRdb, the UMI-ligation and nested PCR reads were re-called with MiXCR into one record per CDR3 protein. The sample carries over 110,000 distinct CDR3 sequences, about 20% recorded once. V gave up 5 bases and J gave up 6 bases, with 15 bases separating them. CDR1 is SGHNT, CDR2 YENEEA, per germline. CDR3 size: 14 residues. Four subsets defined by CD45RA and CD27 were sorted after CD3, CD4, CD8 and live/dead staining.

The chain employs TRBV11-3 and TRBJ2-3; D gene uncertain. The sequence derives from a human donor in good health. Sequenced material: naive CD8+ T cells from blood. The CDR3 sequence is CASSPNRAPDTQYF. The CDR3, as DNA: TGTGCCAGCAGCCCCAACCGGGCCCCGGATACGCAGTATTTT. The full variable domain, in which reference TRBV11-3 and TRBJ2-3 provide the parts outside the CDR3, is EAGVVQSPRYKIIEKKQPVAFWCNPISGHNTLYWYLQNLGQGPELLIRYENEEAVDDSQLPKDRFSAERLKGVDSTLKIQPAELGDSAVYLCASSPNRAPDTQYFGPGTRLTVL.